The clone carrying this TCR beta chain has more than one count but fewer than ten. Its antigen remains unidentified. For the second PCR, which ran for about 7 to 11 cycles, a sample-barcoded 5' primer and a J-beta primer mix were used. Template switching added a 12-random-nucleotide identifier to every cDNA molecule. TCRdb ran MiXCR on the 5' RACE reads and lists one entry per CDR3 protein. The table lists about 970,000 distinct CDR3 sequences, roughly 47% of them singletons. This CDR3 spans 12 amino acids. V dropped 5 bases and J dropped 1 base, with 5 bases sitting between them. This sample stems from a study of blood T cells in healthy people across ages. Study-wide points: Older age went with lower TCR beta diversity per million T cells, in a roughly linear way. Unsorted PBMCs prevented conclusive naive versus antigen-experienced comparison.

Sequencing input: blood. The chain recombines TRBV12-3 or TRBV12-4 with TRBJ1-1; D not resolved. This TCR derives from a woman in her sixties or seventies in good health. Here the CDR3 DNA reads TGTGCCAGCAGTCACCCGAACACTGAAGCTTTCTTT. It is translated as CASSHPNTEAFF.